Listed below are T cell receptor beta chains from one sample, sequenced in a study of T cell responses to AZD1222 COVID-19 vaccine. The repertoire was sequenced with immunoSEQ multiplex PCR; TCRdb's copy has only in-frame clones and lacks some. The table records some 84,000 clones, roughly 85% of them present only once. The sample was peripheral blood, taken 28 days after the second AZD1222 dose. Receptors were obtained from an adult who received the AZD1222 COVID-19 vaccine. Each CDR3 is given with its conserved first and last residue. D genes are given only for firm matches. Expanded clones are given a class, and other clones once, few, many or no size at all.

TRBD1	NA	TRBJ2-7	TRBV20-1	CSPSGGQGFYEQYF	TGCAGCCCTAGTGGGGGACAGGGGTTCTACGAGCAGTACTTC
TRBD1	NA	TRBJ2-1	TRBV13	CASSLVGTGTQEEQFF	TGTGCCAGCAGCTTAGTCGGGACAGGTACACAAGAGGAGCAGTTCTTC
NA	NA	TRBJ2-3	TRBV5-5	CASSLGPSTDTQYF	TGTGCCAGCAGCTTGGGACCTAGCACAGATACGCAGTATTTT
NA	NA	TRBJ2-7	TRBV5-1	CASSLTTDRSEQYF	TGCGCCAGCAGCTTGACGACAGACCGGTCGGAGCAGTACTTC
TRBD2	NA	TRBJ2-1	TRBV6-6	CATALAGVVNEQFF	TGTGCCACTGCACTAGCGGGGGTTGTAAATGAGCAGTTCTTC
NA	NA	TRBJ1-2	TRBV12-3/TRBV12-4	CASSLIGGVTF	TGTGCCAGCAGTTTGATAGGGGGTGTCACCTTC
NA	NA	TRBJ2-5	TRBV11-2	CASRRLRGNQETQYF	TGTGCCAGCAGGAGGCTACGGGGGAATCAAGAGACCCAGTACTTC
TRBD1	NA	TRBJ1-1	TRBV4-1	CASSQGQGARTEAFF	TGCGCCAGCAGCCAAGGACAGGGGGCGAGAACTGAAGCTTTCTTT
TRBD2	NA	TRBJ2-1	TRBV5-4	CASSLPSGGATVRNEQFF	TGTGCCAGCAGCTTGCCTAGCGGGGGGGCGACTGTTCGGAATGAGCAGTTCTTC
TRBD2	NA	TRBJ2-3	TRBV24-1	CATSDSSGVADTQYF	TGTGCCACCAGTGATTCTAGCGGGGTAGCAGATACGCAGTATTTT
NA	NA	TRBJ1-5	TRBV5-5	CASSFFSSNQPQHF	TGTGCCAGCAGCTTTTTTAGCAGCAATCAGCCCCAGCATTTT
TRBD1	NA	TRBJ2-1	TRBV19	CASDLGQRRGGEQFF	TGTGCCAGTGATTTGGGACAGCGGCGTGGTGGTGAGCAGTTCTTC
TRBD1	NA	TRBJ2-2	TRBV18	CASSPRQGAGTGELFF	TGTGCCAGCTCTCCGCGACAGGGGGCCGGGACCGGGGAGCTGTTTTTT
TRBD1	NA	TRBJ2-3	TRBV27	CASSLSGQGASDTQYF	TGTGCCAGCAGTTTATCGGGACAGGGGGCCTCAGATACGCAGTATTTT
TRBD1	NA	TRBJ2-7	TRBV18	CASSRQGEQYF	TGTGCCAGCTCAAGACAGGGCGAGCAGTACTTC
TRBD1	few	TRBJ1-2	TRBV7-9	CASSSGSGGDGYTF	TGTGCCAGCAGCTCGGGGTCAGGGGGCGATGGCTACACCTTC
TRBD1	NA	TRBJ1-1	TRBV5-1	CASSSGQGISTEAFF	TGCGCCAGCAGCTCAGGACAGGGCATATCCACTGAAGCTTTCTTT
TRBD1	once	TRBJ1-4	TRBV7-8	CASSFQGAGEKLFF	TGTGCCAGCAGCTTTCAGGGGGCGGGGGAAAAACTGTTTTTT
TRBD1	NA	TRBJ2-7	TRBV5-6	CASSRPGQGSYEQYF	TGTGCCAGCAGCCGCCCGGGACAGGGATCCTACGAGCAGTACTTC
NA	NA	TRBJ2-3	TRBV18	CASSPRVSSTDTQYF	TGTGCCAGCTCACCCAGGGTTTCTAGCACAGATACGCAGTATTTT
TRBD2	NA	TRBJ2-7	TRBV3-1/TRBV3-2	CASSPREGAEQYF	TGTGCCAGCAGCCCGCGGGAGGGGGCCGAGCAGTACTTC
TRBD1	once	TRBJ2-7	TRBV11-1	CASSPTGPGGYEQYF	TGTGCCAGCAGCCCGACCGGTCCAGGGGGCTACGAGCAGTACTTC
NA	NA	TRBJ1-1	TRBV7-9	CASSTLGWVSTEAFF	TGTGCCAGCAGCACCCTTGGGTGGGTTTCCACTGAAGCTTTCTTT
NA	NA	TRBJ2-1	TRBV21-1	CASSTVNEQFF	TGTGCCAGCAGCACCGTTAATGAGCAGTTCTTC
NA	NA	TRBJ2-1	TRBV6-1	CASSEWGGRDNEQFF	TGTGCCAGCAGTGAGTGGGGGGGCCGAGACAATGAGCAGTTCTTC